This TCR beta chain appears in the sequencing data of a study of blood T cell repertoires in COVID-19. Study details: Sites across the United States, Italy and Spain contributed samples from acute and convalescent COVID-19. In each case, the material was cDNA or gDNA derived from T cells, B-cell-depleted T cells, or PBMCs.

The CDR3 sequence is 15 residues long. Germline loops: CDR1 KGHSY, CDR2 FQNENV. With V trimmed by 2 bases and J by 5 bases, 8 bases remained unmatched. Per the original methods: Reference gene primer amplification in the assay estimated nucleated cell counts. The assay was immunoSEQ multiplex PCR, and TCRdb's table has in-frame clones only and misses some. The V and J calls and clone size were taken over from that table, and D and trimming were inferred from the DNA. The sample shows about 89,000 clones, approximately 80% of them seen only once. The sequenced sample was peripheral blood. The sequence came from a human donor in a cohort sampled during active COVID-19. The chain links TRBV16 to TRBJ1-2; TRBD1 matches 7 bases. The CDR3 DNA reads TGTGCCAGCAGCCAAAGCACAGGGGTTGGTTATGGCTACACCTTC. Translation: CASSQSTGVGYGYTF. The whole variable domain, filled in from reference TRBV16 and TRBJ1-2, reads GEEVAQTPKHLVRGEGQKAKLYCAPIKGHSYVFWYQQVLKNEFKFLISFQNENVFDETGMPKERFSAKCLPNSPCSLEIQATKLEDSAVYFCASSQSTGVGYGYTFGSGTRLTVV.